The clone carrying this T cell receptor beta chain came up once. Authors' analysis steps: Amplification from reference gene primers served as the basis for estimated nucleated cell counts. Sequenced by immunoSEQ multiplex PCR; TCRdb stores in-frame clones only, minus some. V, J and clone size reflect that table, while D and trimming were determined from the DNA. The profile shows 89,000 or so clones, about 85% of them singletons. This sample was taken from a study of blood T cell repertoires in COVID-19. The wider study: The United States, Italy and Spain supplied acute and convalescent COVID-19 samples. T cells, B-cell-depleted T cells, or PBMCs provided the cDNA or gDNA that served as material.

This CDR3 contains 16 residues. Germline V gives CDR1 SNHLY, CDR2 FYNNEI. Trimming took 7 bases from V and 1 from J, leaving 16 bases between them. This rearrangement joins TRBV2 to TRBJ2-2, with D maybe TRBD2 (5 bases). Sequencing used peripheral blood. This sequence originates from a human donor in a cohort sampled during active COVID-19. CDR3 residues: CASTPWSGLNTGELFF. CDR3 in DNA: TGTGCCAGCACCCCTTGGTCCGGACTGAACACCGGGGAGCTGTTTTTT.